One and the same sample provided the 3 T cell receptor beta chains below, sequenced in a study of PD-L1 blockade in urothelial cancer. As for time point: peripheral blood 6 weeks after treatment start. The table came from immunoSEQ multiplex PCR; TCRdb's copy has only in-frame clones and leaves some out. The sample contains around 100,000 clones, about 91% of which appear only once. The input for sequencing was PBMCs, taken around atezolizumab (anti-PD-L1) treatment. The receptor set was obtained from a man in his sixties with urothelial cancer.

The chain recombines TRBV4-1 with TRBJ1-5, with TRBD1 identical over 10 bases. The CDR3 is 16 residues long. Looked up from germline, CDR1 is MGHRA and CDR2 is YSYEKL. V lost 3 bases, J lost 3 bases, and 5 bases stayed unmatched. The DNA for the CDR3 is TGCGCCAGCAGCCACTCGGGACAGGGGTTCAATCAGCCCCAGCATTTT. Translation: CASSHSGQGFNQPQHF.

The chain has TRBV10-3 and TRBJ2-5; 9 bases align to TRBD1. In germline, CDR1 is ENHRY, CDR2 SYGVKD. This CDR3 is built from 14 residues. V shed 6 bases, J shed 0 bases, and the junction held 2 bases outside the gene matches. CDR3 loop: CAIRGTGNQETQYF. The DNA of the CDR3 is TGTGCCATCAGGGGGACAGGGAACCAAGAGACCCAGTACTTC.

The chain uses TRBV6-1 and TRBJ1-2; D gene ambiguous. Germline values: CDR1 MNHNS, CDR2 SASEGT. This CDR3 comprises 14 residues. V lost 0 bases to trimming and J lost 2 bases, with 7 bases between them. CDR3 nucleotide sequence: TGTGCCAGCAGTGAAGCCGGCGGGAACTATGGCTACACCTTC. Residues: CASSEAGGNYGYTF.